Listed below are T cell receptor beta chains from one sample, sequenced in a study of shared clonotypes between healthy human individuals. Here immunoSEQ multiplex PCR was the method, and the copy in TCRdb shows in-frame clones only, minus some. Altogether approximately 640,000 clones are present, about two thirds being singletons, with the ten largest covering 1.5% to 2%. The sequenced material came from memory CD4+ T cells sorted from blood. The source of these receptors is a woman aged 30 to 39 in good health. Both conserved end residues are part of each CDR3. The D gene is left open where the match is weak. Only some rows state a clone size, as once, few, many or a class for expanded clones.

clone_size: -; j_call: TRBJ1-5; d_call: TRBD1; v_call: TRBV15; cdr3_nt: TGTGCCACCAGCAGAGGCGCCGTACAGGGGACCATAGATCAGCCCCAGCATTTT; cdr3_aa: CATSRGAVQGTIDQPQHF
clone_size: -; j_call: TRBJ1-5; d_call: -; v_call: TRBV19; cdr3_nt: TGTGCCACAACGACGGCGGGCCGGCCCCAGCATTTT; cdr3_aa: CATTTAGRPQHF
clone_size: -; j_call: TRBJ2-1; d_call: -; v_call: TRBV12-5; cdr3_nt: TGTGCTAGTGGTTTAGGGGCCGGGGGGCAGTTCTTC; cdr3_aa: CASGLGAGGQFF
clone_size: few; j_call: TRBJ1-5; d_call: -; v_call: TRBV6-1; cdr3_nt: TGTGCCAGCAGTACCATTAGCAATCAGCCCCAGCATTTT; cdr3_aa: CASSTISNQPQHF
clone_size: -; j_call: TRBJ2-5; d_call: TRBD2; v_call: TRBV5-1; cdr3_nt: TGCGCCAGCAGCTTAAATCTAGCGGGAGAGGTCCAAGAGACCCAGTACTTC; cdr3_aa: CASSLNLAGEVQETQYF
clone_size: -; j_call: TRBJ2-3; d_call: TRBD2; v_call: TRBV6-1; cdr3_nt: TGTGCCAGCAGTGGGGTAGCGGGAGCGCGCACAGATACGCAGTATTTT; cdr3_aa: CASSGVAGARTDTQYF
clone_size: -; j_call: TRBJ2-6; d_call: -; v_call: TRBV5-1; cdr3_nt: TGCGCCAGCAGACTGCACTCTGGGGCCAACGTCCTGACTTTC; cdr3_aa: CASRLHSGANVLTF
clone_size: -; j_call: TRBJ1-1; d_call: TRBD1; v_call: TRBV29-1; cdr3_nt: TGCAGAGGACAGGGCGCGGGTGGGACTGAAGCTTTCTTT; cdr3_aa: CRGQGAGGTEAFF
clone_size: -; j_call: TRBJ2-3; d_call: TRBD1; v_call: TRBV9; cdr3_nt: TGTGCCAGCAACGTAGTCTGGGACAGGGGGCGCACAGATACGCAGTATTTT; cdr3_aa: CASNVVWDRGRTDTQYF
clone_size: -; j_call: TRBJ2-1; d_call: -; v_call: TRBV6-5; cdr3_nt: TGTGCCAGCAGACAGGCGGGTGAGCAGTTCTTC; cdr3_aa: CASRQAGEQFF
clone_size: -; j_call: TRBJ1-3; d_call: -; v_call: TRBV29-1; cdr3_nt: TGCAGCGTCACGGGGAGTAGTGGAAACACCATATATTTT; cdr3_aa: CSVTGSSGNTIYF